The next 13 T cell receptor beta chains were all read from a single sample in a study of cytomegalovirus exposure and HLA in healthy donors. It was with 60 Vbeta and 13 Jbeta primers that the PCR ran. Repertoires were generated with immunoSEQ multiplex PCR, while TCRdb's copy carries only in-frame clones and drops some. In the table there are fewer than 200,000 clones, 77% of which are singletons. What was sequenced was PBMCs. These receptors were taken from a male donor in good health and CMV-seropositive.

Written as DNA, the CDR3 is TGTGCCAGCAGCTTATCTCGGGGGATCACAGATACGCAGTATTTT. Its translation: CASSLSRGITDTQYF. The chain combines TRBV7-8 with TRBJ2-3; weak D call: TRBD2 (6 bases). Trimming pared 2 bases from V and 2 bases from J, leaving 11 bases between. The CDR3 loop spans 15 amino acids. CDR1 SGHVS and CDR2 FQNEAQ come from the germline V gene.

The rearrangement joins TRBV5-1 to TRBJ1-1; D call uncertain. Trimming cost V 5 bases and J 0 bases, with 17 bases left between them. CDR1 is SGHRS and CDR2 is YFSETQ in the germline V gene. The CDR3 is made up of 16 amino acids. CDR3 protein: CASSPAMRVMNTEAFF. In DNA, the CDR3 is TGCGCCAGCAGTCCTGCCATGCGAGTGATGAACACTGAAGCTTTCTTT. The full variable domain, its missing parts supplied by reference TRBV5-1 and TRBJ1-1, is KAGVTQTPRYLIKTRGQQVTLSCSPISGHRSVSWYQQTPGQGLQFLFEYFSETQRNKGNFPGRFSGRQFSNSRSEMNVSTLELGDSALYLCASSPAMRVMNTEAFFGQGTRLTVV.

The rearrangement links TRBV5-3 to TRBJ1-2; possibly TRBD1 for D (6 bases). TRBV5-3 is recorded as an ORF, its role being uncertain. Trimming shortened V by 3 bases and J by 8 bases, and 26 bases separated the two germline ends. This CDR3 has 17 residues. CDR3 nucleotide sequence: TGTGCCAGAAGCTACGACAGGTCTTCTATGGCTCTTGACGGCTACACCTTC. Amino acid sequence: CARSYDRSSMALDGYTF.

The chain uses TRBV7-6 and TRBJ2-5; D is possibly TRBD2 (7 bases). Trimming pared 5 bases from V and 3 bases from J, leaving 16 bases between. The germline V gene has CDR1 SGHVS and CDR2 FNYEAQ. CDR3 size: 15 residues. CDR3: CASSKQQGGEETQYF. In DNA, the CDR3 is TGTGCCAGCAGCAAACAACAGGGAGGGGAAGAGACCCAGTACTTC.

The rearrangement links TRBV29-1 to TRBJ1-2, with 12 bases identical to TRBD1. The ends lost 6 bases at V and 6 bases at J; junction bases unmatched: 5. The CDR3 length is 13 residues. Germline lookup yields CDR1 SQVTM and CDR2 ANQGSEA. CDR3 in amino acids: CSVGTGGANGYTF. The CDR3 coding sequence is TGCAGCGTAGGGACAGGGGGCGCTAATGGCTACACCTTC.

The V call is TRBV6-1, the J call TRBJ2-3; D is perhaps TRBD2 (6 bases). V lost 8 bases and J 3 bases, leaving 15 bases between the germline ends. Germline CDR1 reads MNHNS; CDR2 reads SASEGT. The CDR3 loop spans 14 amino acids. This chain's CDR3 is CASYRRGWTDTQYF. In DNA, the CDR3 is TGTGCCAGCTATCGCCGGGGGTGGACAGATACGCAGTATTTT.

The chain links TRBV6-5 to TRBJ1-6; weak D call: TRBD1 (5 bases). Germline V CDR1 and CDR2: MNHEY, SVGAGI. The ends were cut back, 5 bases at V and 8 bases at J, with 10 bases in the middle. This CDR3 region has 13 residues. The CDR3 is CASSAGRDSPLHF. The CDR3 region has the DNA TGTGCCAGCAGTGCGGGACGGGATTCACCCCTCCACTTT.

This chain joins TRBV5-4 and TRBJ2-7; D gene ambiguous. V was trimmed by 4 bases and J by 0 bases, leaving 5 bases between them. The V gene's germline CDR1 is SGHNT and CDR2 YYREEE (reference sequence). The CDR3 spans 12 residues. CDR3 DNA sequence: TGTGCCAGCAGCCCCGGCTCCTACGAGCAGTACTTC. It translates to CASSPGSYEQYF.

The V gene is TRBV5-1, the J gene TRBJ2-5; 9 bases line up with TRBD1. J was trimmed by 5 bases and V by 5 bases; bases with no gene match: 4. CDR1 SGHRS and CDR2 YFSETQ come from the germline V gene. This CDR3 is 13 amino acids long. CDR3 sequence: CASRLGTGETQYF. In DNA, the CDR3 is TGCGCCAGCAGGCTGGGGACAGGGGAGACCCAGTACTTC. Complete variable domain (other parts from reference TRBV5-1 and TRBJ2-5): KAGVTQTPRYLIKTRGQQVTLSCSPISGHRSVSWYQQTPGQGLQFLFEYFSETQRNKGNFPGRFSGRQFSNSRSEMNVSTLELGDSALYLCASRLGTGETQYFGPGTRLLVL.

The chain combines TRBV9 with TRBJ2-7; tentative D call: TRBD1 (6 bases). Germline V gene sequence: CDR1 SGDLS, CDR2 YYNGEE. This CDR3 has 14 residues. Trimming took 7 bases from V and 5 from J, leaving 19 bases between them. CDR3 loop: CASSNGAGVDEQYF. The CDR3 nucleotides are TGTGCCAGCTCCAATGGGGCAGGGGTAGACGAGCAGTACTTC.

The V call is TRBV11-2, the J call TRBJ2-1, with a possible D match to TRBD1 (5 bases). The CDR3 runs 13 residues. V gave up 1 base and J gave up 8 bases, with 9 bases separating them. Germline CDR1 reads SGHAT; CDR2 reads FQNNGV. This chain's CDR3 is CASSLVTEHEQFF. CDR3 DNA sequence: TGTGCCAGCAGCTTAGTGACAGAACATGAGCAGTTCTTC.

The CDR3, as DNA: TGTGCCAGCAGCCAAGAGGTTACTAGCGGGGGGCATAGGGATGAGCAGTTCTTC. This translates into CASSQEVTSGGHRDEQFF. The rearrangement joins TRBV4-2 to TRBJ2-1, with 12 bases aligning to TRBD2. With V trimmed by 0 bases and J by 8 bases, 11 bases remained unmatched. The CDR3 extends over 18 amino acids. Germline V gene sequence: CDR1 LGHNA, CDR2 YNFKEQ.

This chain uses TRBV6-5 with TRBJ2-3, with 8 positions matching TRBD1. The V gene's germline CDR1 is MNHEY and CDR2 SVGAGI. V gave up 6 bases and J gave up 0 bases; unmatched junction bases: 5. There are 15 residues in the CDR3. Here the CDR3 reads CASRLQGGSTDTQYF. CDR3 coding DNA: TGTGCCAGCAGATTACAGGGGGGAAGCACAGATACGCAGTATTTT.